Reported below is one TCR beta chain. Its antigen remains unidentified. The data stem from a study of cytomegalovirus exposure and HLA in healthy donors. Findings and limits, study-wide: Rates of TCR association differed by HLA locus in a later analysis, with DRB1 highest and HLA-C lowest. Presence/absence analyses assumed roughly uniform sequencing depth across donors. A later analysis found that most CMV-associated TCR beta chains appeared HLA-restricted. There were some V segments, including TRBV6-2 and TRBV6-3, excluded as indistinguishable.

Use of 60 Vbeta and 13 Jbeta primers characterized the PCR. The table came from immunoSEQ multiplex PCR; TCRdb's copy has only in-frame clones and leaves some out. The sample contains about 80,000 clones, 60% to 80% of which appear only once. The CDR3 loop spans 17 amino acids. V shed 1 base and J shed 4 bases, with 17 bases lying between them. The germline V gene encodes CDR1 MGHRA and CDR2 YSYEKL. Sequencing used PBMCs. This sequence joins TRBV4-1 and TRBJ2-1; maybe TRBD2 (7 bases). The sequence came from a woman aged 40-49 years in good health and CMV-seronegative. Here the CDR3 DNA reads TGCGCCAGCAGCCAAGTCCTAGTGAGCGGGACATACAATGAGCAGTTCTTC. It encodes CASSQVLVSGTYNEQFF.